The clone carrying this T cell receptor beta chain was counted a few times. Conversion of TCR transcripts into cDNA relied on 5'RACE template switching, which added a universal primer site and UMIs. TCRdb analysed the 5' RACE reads with MiXCR anew, one entry per CDR3 protein. The sample has hundreds of thousands of distinct CDR3 sequences, 9% to 15% seen once. Per the germline V gene, CDR1 is LNHNV and CDR2 is YYDKDF (reference sequence). The CDR3 is 14 amino acids. Trimming cost V 8 bases and J 5 bases; bases outside gene matches: 8. This entry belongs to a study of T cells after yellow fever vaccination.

The sample was PBMCs, taken on the day of the yellow fever booster vaccination. The genes are TRBV15 and TRBJ2-7; TRBD2 matches 11 bases. The receptor's source is a man younger than 40 who received the YFV17D yellow fever vaccine. CDR3 bases: TGTGCCACCGCCTTCGGACTAGCGGGTGACGAGCAGTACTTC. Translating gives CATAFGLAGDEQYF.